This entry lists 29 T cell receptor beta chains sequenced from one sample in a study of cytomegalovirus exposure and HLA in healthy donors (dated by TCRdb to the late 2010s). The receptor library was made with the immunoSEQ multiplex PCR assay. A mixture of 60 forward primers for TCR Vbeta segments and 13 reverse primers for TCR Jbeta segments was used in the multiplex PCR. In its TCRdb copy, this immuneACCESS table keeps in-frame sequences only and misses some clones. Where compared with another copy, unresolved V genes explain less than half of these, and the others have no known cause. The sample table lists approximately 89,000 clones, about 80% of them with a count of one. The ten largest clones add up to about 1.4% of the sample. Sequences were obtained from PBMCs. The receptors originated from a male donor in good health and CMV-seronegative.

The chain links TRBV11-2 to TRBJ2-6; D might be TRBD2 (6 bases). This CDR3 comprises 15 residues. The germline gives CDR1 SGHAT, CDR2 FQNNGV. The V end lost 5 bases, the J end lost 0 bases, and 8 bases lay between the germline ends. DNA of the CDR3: TGTGCCAGCAGCGGGGGGACCTCTGGGGCCAACGTCCTGACTTTC. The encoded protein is CASSGGTSGANVLTF. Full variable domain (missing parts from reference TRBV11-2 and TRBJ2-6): EAGVAQSPRYKIIEKRQSVAFWCNPISGHATLYWYQQILGQGPKLLIQFQNNGVVDDSQLPKDRFSAERLKGVDSTLKIQPAKLEDSAVYLCASSGGTSGANVLTFGAGSRLTVL.

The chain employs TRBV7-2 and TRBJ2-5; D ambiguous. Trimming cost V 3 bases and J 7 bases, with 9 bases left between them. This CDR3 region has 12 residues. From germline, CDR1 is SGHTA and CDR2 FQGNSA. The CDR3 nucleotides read TGTGCCAGCAGCTTTGATCACGGGACCCAGTACTTC. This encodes CASSFDHGTQYF.

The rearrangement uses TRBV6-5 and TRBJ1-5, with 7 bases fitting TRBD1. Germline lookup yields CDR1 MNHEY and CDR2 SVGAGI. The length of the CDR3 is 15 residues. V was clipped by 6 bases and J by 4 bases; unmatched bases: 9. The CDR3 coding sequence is TGTGCCAGCAGACCCCTTGACAGGGTAAATCAGCCCCAGCATTTT. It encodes CASRPLDRVNQPQHF.

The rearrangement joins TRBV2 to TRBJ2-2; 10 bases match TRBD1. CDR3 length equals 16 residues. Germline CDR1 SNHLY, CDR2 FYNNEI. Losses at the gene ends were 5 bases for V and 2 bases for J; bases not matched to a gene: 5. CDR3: CASSLTGGANTGELFF. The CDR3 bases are TGTGCCAGCAGTTTGACAGGGGGCGCAAACACCGGGGAGCTGTTTTTT.

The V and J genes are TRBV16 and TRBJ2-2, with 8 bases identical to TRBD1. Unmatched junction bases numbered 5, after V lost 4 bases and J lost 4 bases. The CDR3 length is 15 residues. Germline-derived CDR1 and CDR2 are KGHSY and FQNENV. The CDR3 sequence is CASSRGQGITGELFF. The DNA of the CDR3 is TGTGCCAGCAGCCGCGGACAGGGTATCACCGGGGAGCTGTTTTTT.

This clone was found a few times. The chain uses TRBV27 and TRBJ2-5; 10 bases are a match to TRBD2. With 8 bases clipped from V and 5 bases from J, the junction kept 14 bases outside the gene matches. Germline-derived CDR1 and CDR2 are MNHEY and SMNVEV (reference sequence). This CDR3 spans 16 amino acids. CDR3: CASAQAPAGGWETQYF. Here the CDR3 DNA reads TGTGCCAGCGCCCAGGCCCCAGCGGGGGGGTGGGAGACCCAGTACTTC.

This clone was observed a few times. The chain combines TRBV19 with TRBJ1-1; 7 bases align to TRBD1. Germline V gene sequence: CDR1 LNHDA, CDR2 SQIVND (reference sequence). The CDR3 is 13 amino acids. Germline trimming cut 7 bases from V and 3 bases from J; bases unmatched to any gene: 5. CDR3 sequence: CASIQGGDTEAFF. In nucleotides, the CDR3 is TGTGCCAGTATTCAGGGGGGAGACACTGAAGCTTTCTTT. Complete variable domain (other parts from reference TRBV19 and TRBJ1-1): DGGITQSPKYLFRKEGQNVTLSCEQNLNHDAMYWYRQDPGQGLRLIYYSQIVNDFQKGDIAEGYSVSREKKESFPLTVTSAQKNPTAFYLCASIQGGDTEAFFGQGTRLTVV.

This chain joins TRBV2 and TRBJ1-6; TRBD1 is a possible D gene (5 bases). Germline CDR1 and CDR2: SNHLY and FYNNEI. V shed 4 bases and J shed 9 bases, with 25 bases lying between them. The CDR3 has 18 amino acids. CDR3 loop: CASSAQASGTYRGSPLHF. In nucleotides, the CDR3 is TGTGCCAGCAGTGCCCAGGCCTCGGGGACTTATCGGGGTTCACCCCTCCACTTT.

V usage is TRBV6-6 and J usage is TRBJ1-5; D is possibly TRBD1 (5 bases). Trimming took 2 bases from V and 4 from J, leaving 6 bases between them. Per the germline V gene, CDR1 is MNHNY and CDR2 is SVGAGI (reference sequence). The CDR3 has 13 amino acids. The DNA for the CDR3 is TGTGCCAGCAGTTACGGACAAAATCAGCCCCAGCATTTT. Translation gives CASSYGQNQPQHF.

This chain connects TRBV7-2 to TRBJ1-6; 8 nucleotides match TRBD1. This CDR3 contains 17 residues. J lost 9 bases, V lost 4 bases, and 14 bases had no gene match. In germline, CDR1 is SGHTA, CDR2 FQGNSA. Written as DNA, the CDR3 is TGTGCCAGCAGCTCACGACAGGGGATAGGGTCGGGTTCACCCCTCCACTTT. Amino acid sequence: CASSSRQGIGSGSPLHF.

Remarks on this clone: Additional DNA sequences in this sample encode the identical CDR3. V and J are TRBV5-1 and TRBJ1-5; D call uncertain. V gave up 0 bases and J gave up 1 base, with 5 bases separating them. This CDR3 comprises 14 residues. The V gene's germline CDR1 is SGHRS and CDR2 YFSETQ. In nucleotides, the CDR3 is TGCGCCAGCAGCTTGGGCGGGAGCAATCAGCCCCAGCATTTT. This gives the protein CASSLGGSNQPQHF.

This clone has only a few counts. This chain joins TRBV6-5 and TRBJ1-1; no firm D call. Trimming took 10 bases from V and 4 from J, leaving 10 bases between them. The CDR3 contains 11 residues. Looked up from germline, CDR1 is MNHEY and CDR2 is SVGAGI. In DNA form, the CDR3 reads TGTGCCACCAATACTGGCACTGAAGCTTTCTTT. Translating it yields CATNTGTEAFF.

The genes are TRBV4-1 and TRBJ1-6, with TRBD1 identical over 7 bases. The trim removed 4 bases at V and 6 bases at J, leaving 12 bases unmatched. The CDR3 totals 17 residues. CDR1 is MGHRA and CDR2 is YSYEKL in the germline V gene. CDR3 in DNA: TGCGCCAGCAGCCGCCTGACAGGGTCCCAGGCTAATTCACCCCTCCACTTT. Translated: CASSRLTGSQANSPLHF.

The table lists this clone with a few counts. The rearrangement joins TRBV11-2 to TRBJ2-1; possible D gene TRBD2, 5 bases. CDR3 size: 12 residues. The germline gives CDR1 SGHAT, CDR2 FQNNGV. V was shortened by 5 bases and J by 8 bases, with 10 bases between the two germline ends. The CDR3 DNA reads TGTGCCAGCAGCCAGTCGGGGTATGAGCAGTTCTTC. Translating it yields CASSQSGYEQFF.

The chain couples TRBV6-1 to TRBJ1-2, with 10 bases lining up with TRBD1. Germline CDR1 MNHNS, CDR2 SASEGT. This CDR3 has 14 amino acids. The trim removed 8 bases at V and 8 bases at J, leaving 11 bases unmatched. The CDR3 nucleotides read TGTGCCAGCGGACCCGGGACAGGGGTAATCGGCTACACCTTC. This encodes CASGPGTGVIGYTF.

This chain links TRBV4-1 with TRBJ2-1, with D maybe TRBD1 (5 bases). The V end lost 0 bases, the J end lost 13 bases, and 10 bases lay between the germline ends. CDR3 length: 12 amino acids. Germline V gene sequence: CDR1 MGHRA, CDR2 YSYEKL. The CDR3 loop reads CASSQEQGPQFF. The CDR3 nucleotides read TGCGCCAGCAGCCAAGAGCAGGGCCCCCAGTTCTTC.

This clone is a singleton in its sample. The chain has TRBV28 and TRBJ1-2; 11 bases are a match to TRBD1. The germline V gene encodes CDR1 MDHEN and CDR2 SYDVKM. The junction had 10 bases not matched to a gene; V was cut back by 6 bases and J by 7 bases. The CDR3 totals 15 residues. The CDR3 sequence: CASRNPGQGVVGYTF. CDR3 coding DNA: TGTGCCAGCAGAAACCCGGGACAGGGGGTGGTTGGCTACACCTTC.

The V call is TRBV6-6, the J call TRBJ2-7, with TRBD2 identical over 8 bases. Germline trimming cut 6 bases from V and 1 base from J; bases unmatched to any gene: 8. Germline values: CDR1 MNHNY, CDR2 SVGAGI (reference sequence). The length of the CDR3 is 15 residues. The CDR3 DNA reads TGTGCCAGCAGGGGCAGGACTAGCTCGTCCTACGAGCAGTACTTC. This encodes CASRGRTSSSYEQYF.

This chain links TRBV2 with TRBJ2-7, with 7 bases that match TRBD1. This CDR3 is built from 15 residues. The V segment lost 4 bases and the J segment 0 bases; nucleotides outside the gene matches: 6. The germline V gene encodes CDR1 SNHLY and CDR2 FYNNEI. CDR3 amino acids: CASSAQGTISYEQYF. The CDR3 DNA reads TGTGCCAGCAGTGCACAGGGGACGATCTCCTACGAGCAGTACTTC.

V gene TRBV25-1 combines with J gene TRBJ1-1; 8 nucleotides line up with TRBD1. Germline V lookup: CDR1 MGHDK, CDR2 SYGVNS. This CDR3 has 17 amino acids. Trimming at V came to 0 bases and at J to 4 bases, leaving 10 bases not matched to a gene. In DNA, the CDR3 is TGTGCCAGCAGTGAATACAGGGGGCGCGGCCGAATCACTGAAGCTTTCTTT. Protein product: CASSEYRGRGRITEAFF. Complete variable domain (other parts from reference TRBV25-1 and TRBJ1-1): EADIYQTPRYLVIGTGKKITLECSQTMGHDKMYWYQQDPGMELHLIHYSYGVNSTEKGDLSSESTVSRIRTEHFPLTLESARPSHTSQYLCASSEYRGRGRITEAFFGQGTRLTVV.

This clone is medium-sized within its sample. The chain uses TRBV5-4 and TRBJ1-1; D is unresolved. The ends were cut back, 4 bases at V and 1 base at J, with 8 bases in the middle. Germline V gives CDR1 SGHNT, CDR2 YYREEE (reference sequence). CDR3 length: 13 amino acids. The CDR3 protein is CASSPDTNTEAFF. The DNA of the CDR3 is TGTGCCAGCAGCCCTGACACGAACACTGAAGCTTTCTTT.

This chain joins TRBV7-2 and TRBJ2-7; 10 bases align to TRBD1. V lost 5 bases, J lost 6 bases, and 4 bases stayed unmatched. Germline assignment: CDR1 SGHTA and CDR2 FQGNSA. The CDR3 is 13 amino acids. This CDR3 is CASSGQGGSEQYF. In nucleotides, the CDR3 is TGTGCCAGCAGCGGACAGGGGGGGAGCGAGCAGTACTTC.

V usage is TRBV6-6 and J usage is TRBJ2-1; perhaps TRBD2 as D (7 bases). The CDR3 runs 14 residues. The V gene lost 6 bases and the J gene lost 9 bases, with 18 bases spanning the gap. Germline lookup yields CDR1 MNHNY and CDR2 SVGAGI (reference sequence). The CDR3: CASSTGLGGGEQFF. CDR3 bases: TGTGCCAGCAGCACAGGGCTAGGGGGGGGTGAGCAGTTCTTC.

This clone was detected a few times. The CDR3 loop is CASSSLQSGRGGDEQFF. CDR3 in DNA: TGTGCCAGCAGCTCCCTTCAAAGCGGGAGGGGGGGCGATGAGCAGTTCTTC. The chain couples TRBV7-8 to TRBJ2-1; 10 nucleotides align to TRBD2. The germline V gene encodes CDR1 SGHVS and CDR2 FQNEAQ. With 4 bases clipped from V and 8 bases from J, the junction kept 14 bases outside the gene matches. There are 17 residues in the CDR3.

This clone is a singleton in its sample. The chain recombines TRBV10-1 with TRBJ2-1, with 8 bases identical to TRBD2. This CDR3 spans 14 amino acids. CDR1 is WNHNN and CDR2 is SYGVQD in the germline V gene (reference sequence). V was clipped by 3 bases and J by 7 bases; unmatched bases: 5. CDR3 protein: CASSEYGGGNEQFF. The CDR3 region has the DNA TGCGCCAGCAGTGAATACGGGGGGGGAAATGAGCAGTTCTTC.

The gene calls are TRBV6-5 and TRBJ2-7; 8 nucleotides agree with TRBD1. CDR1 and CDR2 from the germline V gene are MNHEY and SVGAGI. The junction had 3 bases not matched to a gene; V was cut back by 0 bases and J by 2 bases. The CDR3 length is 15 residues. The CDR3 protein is CASSYSETGAYEQYF. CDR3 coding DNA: TGTGCCAGCAGTTACTCGGAGACAGGGGCCTACGAGCAGTACTTC.

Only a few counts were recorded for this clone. CDR3 protein: CAGSRRGSNQPQHF. DNA for the CDR3: TGTGCCGGATCCAGAAGGGGGAGCAATCAGCCCCAGCATTTT. This sequence joins TRBV28 and TRBJ1-5; the D gene is possibly TRBD1 (6 bases). Trimming removed 11 bases from V and 1 base from J, with 15 bases in between. This CDR3 spans 14 amino acids. Germline CDR1 and CDR2: MDHEN and SYDVKM.

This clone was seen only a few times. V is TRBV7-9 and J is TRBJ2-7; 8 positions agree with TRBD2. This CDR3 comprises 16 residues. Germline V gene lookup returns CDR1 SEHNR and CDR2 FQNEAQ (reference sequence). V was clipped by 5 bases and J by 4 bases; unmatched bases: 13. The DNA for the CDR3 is TGTGCCAGCAGCCTTGGTGGTCGGCGGGGGGTTTACGAGCAGTACTTC. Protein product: CASSLGGRRGVYEQYF.

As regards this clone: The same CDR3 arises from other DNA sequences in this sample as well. CDR3 bases: TGTGCCAGCAGTTACAGGGGGCAGTCACCCCTCCACTTT. This sequence encodes CASSYRGQSPLHF. The rearrangement uses TRBV27 and TRBJ1-6, with TRBD1 matching over 9 bases. Trimming at V came to 4 bases and at J to 10 bases, leaving 2 bases not matched to a gene. The germline CDR1 and CDR2 sequences are MNHEY and SMNVEV (reference sequence). The CDR3 runs 13 residues.